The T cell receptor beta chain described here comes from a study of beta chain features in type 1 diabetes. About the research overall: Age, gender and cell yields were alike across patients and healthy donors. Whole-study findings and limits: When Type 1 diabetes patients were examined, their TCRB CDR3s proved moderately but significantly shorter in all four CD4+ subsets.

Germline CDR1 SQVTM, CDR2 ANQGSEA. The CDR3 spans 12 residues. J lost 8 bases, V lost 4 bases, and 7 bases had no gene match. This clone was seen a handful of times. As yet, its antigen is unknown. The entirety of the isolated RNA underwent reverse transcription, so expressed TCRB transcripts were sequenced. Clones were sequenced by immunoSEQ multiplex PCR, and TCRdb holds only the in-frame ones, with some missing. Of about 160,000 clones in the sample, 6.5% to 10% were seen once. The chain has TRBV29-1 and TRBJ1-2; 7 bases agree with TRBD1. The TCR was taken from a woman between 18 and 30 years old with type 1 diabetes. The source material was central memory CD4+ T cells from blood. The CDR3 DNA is TGCAGCGTTGGAACAGGGGAGCGGGGCTACACCTTC. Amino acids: CSVGTGERGYTF.